The 12 T cell receptor beta chains below all came from one sample that was sequenced in a study of sequential checkpoint blockade in melanoma. Profiled with immunoSEQ multiplex PCR; TCRdb holds only in-frame clones, not every one. Of more than 1,500 clones in the sample, 77% were seen once. Noted treatment: randomized to nivolumab then ipilimumab (arm A) or the reverse (arm B). This material consisted of CD8+ T cells sorted from blood (inferred from file names), taken from a patient given nivolumab and ipilimumab in sequence. These receptors originate from a human donor with melanoma.

This chain uses TRBV5-1 with TRBJ2-7; 9 bases are a match to TRBD1. Per the germline V gene, CDR1 is SGHRS and CDR2 is YFSETQ. V shed 1 base and J 5 bases; nucleotides not matched to a gene: 7. The CDR3 has 15 amino acids. In DNA, the CDR3 is TGCGCCAGCAGCTTGCTCTCGGACAGGGGAGACGAGCAGTACTTC. Amino acid sequence: CASSLLSDRGDEQYF. Using reference TRBV5-1 and TRBJ2-7 for the parts outside the CDR3, the full variable domain is KAGVTQTPRYLIKTRGQQVTLSCSPISGHRSVSWYQQTPGQGLQFLFEYFSETQRNKGNFPGRFSGRQFSNSRSEMNVSTLELGDSALYLCASSLLSDRGDEQYFGPGTRLTVT.

This sequence joins TRBV6-4 and TRBJ2-7, with unresolved D. Germline V gives CDR1 MRHNA, CDR2 SNTAGT. Trimming stripped 2 bases from V and 0 bases from J, with 11 bases between. CDR3 length: 15 amino acids. The DNA for the CDR3 is TGTGCCAGCAGTGACCGGCAGGTTACCTCCTACGAGCAGTACTTC. Its translation: CASSDRQVTSYEQYF.

The V gene is TRBV30, the J gene TRBJ2-7; D possibly corresponds to TRBD1 (7 bases). The CDR3 contains 12 residues. Germline CDR1 and CDR2: GTSNPN and SVGIG (reference sequence). V lost 4 bases and J lost 5, with 12 bases in between. This CDR3 reads CAWNQGGNEQYF. Here the CDR3 DNA reads TGTGCCTGGAACCAGGGGGGAAACGAGCAGTACTTC.

V usage is TRBV5-5 and J usage is TRBJ2-7; D may be TRBD1 (5 bases). The CDR3 is 13 residues long. CDR1 is SGHKS, CDR2 YYEKEE, per germline (reference sequence). V was cut by 2 bases and J by 3 bases, with 9 bases left in between. The chain's CDR3 is CASSFRQNYEQYF. The DNA for the CDR3 is TGTGCCAGCAGCTTTAGACAGAACTACGAGCAGTACTTC.

This chain connects TRBV9 to TRBJ1-2; D might be TRBD1 (5 bases). CDR3 length: 14 residues. V was shortened by 0 bases and J by 4 bases, with 10 bases between the two germline ends. Germline CDR1 SGDLS, CDR2 YYNGEE. CDR3 in amino acids: CASSVDDSIYGYTF. The DNA of the CDR3 is TGTGCCAGCAGCGTAGACGACAGTATCTATGGCTACACCTTC.

The rearrangement uses TRBV27 and TRBJ1-4; 7 nucleotides agree with TRBD1. This CDR3 region has 13 residues. The germline gives CDR1 MNHEY, CDR2 SMNVEV (reference sequence). J lost 12 bases, V lost 3 bases, and 7 bases had no gene match. In DNA form, the CDR3 reads TGTGCCAGCAGTTTTGGCCAGGGGGGCGAACTGTTTTTT. Translated, it gives CASSFGQGGELFF. Based on the CDR3 plus reference TRBV27 and TRBJ1-4, the full variable domain is EAQVTQNPRYLITVTGKKLTVTCSQNMNHEYMSWYRQDPGLGLRQIYYSMNVEVTDKGDVPEGYKVSRKEKRNFPLILESPSPNQTSLYFCASSFGQGGELFFGSGTQLSVL.

The rearrangement uses TRBV6-1 and TRBJ1-1; D is unresolved. Germline CDR1 and CDR2: MNHNS and SASEGT. Trimming pared 2 bases from V and 11 bases from J, leaving 9 bases between. There are 11 residues in the CDR3. Here the CDR3 reads CASSEPAEAFF. The CDR3 bases are TGTGCCAGCAGTGAACCCGCGGAGGCTTTCTTT.

This clone appeared a single time. The J gene is TRBJ1-2, the V gene TRBV9; maybe TRBD1 (6 bases). The CDR3 has 20 amino acids. Trimming left V 3 bases short and J 0 bases short, with 27 bases between. CDR1 is SGDLS and CDR2 is YYNGEE in the germline V gene. CDR3 sequence: CASSDGYQSAGEITNYGYTF. Here the CDR3 DNA reads TGTGCCAGCAGCGACGGATATCAGTCGGCAGGGGAAATAACTAACTATGGCTACACCTTC.

This clone has a single count. The J gene is TRBJ2-7, the V gene TRBV5-6; 9 bases agree with TRBD2. From germline, CDR1 is SGHDT and CDR2 YYEEEE. The CDR3 covers 14 residues. J was trimmed by 3 bases and V by 3 bases; bases with no gene match: 4. The CDR3 DNA reads TGTGCCAGCAGCTCCGGACTAGCGAACTACGAGCAGTACTTC. Translating gives CASSSGLANYEQYF.

CDR3 residues: CASSPRSGGAHEQYF. The CDR3 coding sequence is TGTGCCAGCAGCCCGAGGAGCGGGGGGGCCCACGAGCAGTACTTC. V and J are TRBV11-2 and TRBJ2-7; 10 bases agree with TRBD2. V lost 5 bases and J lost 5; bases outside the gene matches: 9. Germline lookup yields CDR1 SGHAT and CDR2 FQNNGV. This CDR3 is 15 amino acids long.

A few counts support this clone. The V and J genes are TRBV27 and TRBJ1-1; the match to TRBD1 covers 8 bases. Trimming at V came to 6 bases and at J to 4 bases, leaving 7 bases not matched to a gene. The germline V gene encodes CDR1 MNHEY and CDR2 SMNVEV (reference sequence). This CDR3 is 14 amino acids long. The chain's CDR3 is CASSRQGTGTEAFF. DNA of the CDR3: TGTGCCAGCAGCCGACAGGGGACGGGCACTGAAGCTTTCTTT.

The table lists this clone with a few counts. With a far larger clone one base away, a read error is the likely cause. It is likely a read error, because the conserved phenylalanine at the end of the CDR3 is missing. V gene TRBV7-8 combines with J gene TRBJ2-7; weak D call: TRBD1 (6 bases). This CDR3 has 14 amino acids. The V gene lost 2 bases and the J gene lost 2 bases, with 10 bases spanning the gap. Per the germline V gene, CDR1 is SGHVS and CDR2 is FQNEAQ. The CDR3 sequence: CASSLLPGAYEQYL. As DNA, the CDR3 is TGTGCCAGCAGCTTATTACCAGGGGCCTACGAGCAGTACCTC.